This T cell receptor beta chain stems from a study of T cell responses to AZD1222 COVID-19 vaccine. V gave up 2 bases and J gave up 3 bases, with 10 bases separating them. This CDR3 region has 14 residues. The germline CDR1 and CDR2 sequences are SGDLS and YYNGEE. Here immunoSEQ multiplex PCR was the method, and the copy in TCRdb shows in-frame clones only, minus some. The data show some 200,000 clones, with approximately 93% seen just once and approximately 1% held by the top ten. The V gene is TRBV9, the J gene TRBJ2-3; D might be TRBD2 (5 bases). The starting material was peripheral blood, obtained 28 days after the second AZD1222 dose. The sequence came from an adult who received the AZD1222 COVID-19 vaccine. CDR3 loop: CASSVLLETDTQYF. The DNA of the CDR3 is TGTGCCAGCAGCGTGCTACTAGAGACAGATACGCAGTATTTT.